These T cell receptor beta chains were read from a single sample in a study of shared clonotypes between healthy human individuals. Assay: immunoSEQ multiplex PCR; the TCRdb copy retains only in-frame clones and omits some. The sample comprises about 2.2 million clones, approximately 94% of which are singletons, and around 1.7% rests with the top ten. The source material was naive CD8+ T cells from PBMCs. Receptors originate from a man aged 18 to 30 in good health. Some clones in this sample may be carry-over from other donors' samples. Both conserved end residues are part of each CDR3. The order of the fields is clone size, V gene, J gene, CDR3 protein. Part of the rows lack a size; the others show once, few, many or a class for expanded clones.

-	TRBV4-3	TRBJ1-2	CASSPRYGQGSIYGYTF
-	TRBV4-3	TRBJ2-7	CASSQGQQGAYEQYF
few	TRBV19	TRBJ1-5	CASSPRSTEGNQPQHF
once	TRBV27	TRBJ1-2	CASSLLGPSANYGYTF
once	TRBV19	TRBJ2-2	CASNLGDGELFF
-	TRBV7-9	TRBJ2-2	CASSLDTGELFF
-	TRBV7-9	TRBJ2-6	CASSPGQAGSGANVLTF
-	TRBV29-1	TRBJ2-7	CSVSMFPGALSYEQYF
-	TRBV5-1	TRBJ2-7	CASSLGIGRTYEQYF
-	TRBV2	TRBJ2-1	CASSDLLHEQFF
-	TRBV28	TRBJ2-2	CASSLFPPAGEDEAGELFF
-	TRBV4-1	TRBJ2-1	CASSQDGNSYNEQFF
once	TRBV4-1	TRBJ1-2	CASSQGAVYGYTF
-	TRBV7-8	TRBJ1-5	CASSLGDTAEPQHF
-	TRBV7-9	TRBJ1-1	CASSLRSNTEAFF
-	TRBV7-9	TRBJ2-2	CASSGRSSNTGELFF
-	TRBV28	TRBJ2-7	CASSLRGNEQYF
-	TRBV28	TRBJ1-4	CASSPRTVTTNEKLFF
-	TRBV28	TRBJ1-1	CASSLWGQSSEAFF
once	TRBV7-9	TRBJ1-4	CASSAGQGVEKLFF
-	TRBV10-3	TRBJ1-1	CAIRERTENTEAFF
-	TRBV27	TRBJ2-7	CASSLLSGVEQYF
-	TRBV28	TRBJ2-7	CASSYPGGAYEQYF
-	TRBV6-1	TRBJ2-7	CASSEPSGSHEQYF